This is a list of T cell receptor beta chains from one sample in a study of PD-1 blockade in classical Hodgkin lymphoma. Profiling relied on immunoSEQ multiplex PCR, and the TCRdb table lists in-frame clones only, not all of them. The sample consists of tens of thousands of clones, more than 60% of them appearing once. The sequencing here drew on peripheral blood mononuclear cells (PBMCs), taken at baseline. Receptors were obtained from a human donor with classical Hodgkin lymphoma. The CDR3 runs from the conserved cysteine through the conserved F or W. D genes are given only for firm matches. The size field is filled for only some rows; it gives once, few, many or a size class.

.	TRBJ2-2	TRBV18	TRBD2	TGTGCCAGCTCACCCGGACTAGGCCGCAACACCGGGGAGCTGTTTTTT	CASSPGLGRNTGELFF
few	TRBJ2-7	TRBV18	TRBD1	TGTGCCAGCCAACCGGACAGGGTATCCTACGAGCAGTACTTC	CASQPDRVSYEQYF
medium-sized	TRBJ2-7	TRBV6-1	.	TGTGCCAGCAGTGAAACTGCCTTCCAGTCCTACGAGCAGTACTTC	CASSETAFQSYEQYF
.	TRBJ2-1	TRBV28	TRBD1	TGTGCCAGCAGTTTCTGGGACAGGGGGAGGAATGAGCAGTTCTTC	CASSFWDRGRNEQFF
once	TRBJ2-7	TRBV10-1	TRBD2	TGCGCCAGTTCTAGCGGGGGGAAGAACGAGCAGTACTTC	CASSSGGKNEQYF
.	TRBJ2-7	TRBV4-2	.	TGTGCCAGCAGCCATTCGCCAGGCGACGAGCAGTACTTC	CASSHSPGDEQYF
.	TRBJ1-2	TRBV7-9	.	TGTGCCAGCAGCTTTCCAACAGGGAGGGTACGTGGCTACACCTTC	CASSFPTGRVRGYTF
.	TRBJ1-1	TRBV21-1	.	TGTGCCGGCAAAGGGGGAGCTTTCTTT	CAGKGGAFF
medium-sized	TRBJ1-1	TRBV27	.	TGTGCCAGCAGTGTTCAGTATAACACTGAAGCTTTCTTT	CASSVQYNTEAFF
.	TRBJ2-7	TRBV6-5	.	TGTGCCAGCAGCTCGACTGTAAGCTCCTACGAGCAGTACTTC	CASSSTVSSYEQYF
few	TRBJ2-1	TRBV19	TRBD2	TGTGCCAGTAGTATGGCTAGCGGGGGATTCAATGAGCAGTTCTTC	CASSMASGGFNEQFF